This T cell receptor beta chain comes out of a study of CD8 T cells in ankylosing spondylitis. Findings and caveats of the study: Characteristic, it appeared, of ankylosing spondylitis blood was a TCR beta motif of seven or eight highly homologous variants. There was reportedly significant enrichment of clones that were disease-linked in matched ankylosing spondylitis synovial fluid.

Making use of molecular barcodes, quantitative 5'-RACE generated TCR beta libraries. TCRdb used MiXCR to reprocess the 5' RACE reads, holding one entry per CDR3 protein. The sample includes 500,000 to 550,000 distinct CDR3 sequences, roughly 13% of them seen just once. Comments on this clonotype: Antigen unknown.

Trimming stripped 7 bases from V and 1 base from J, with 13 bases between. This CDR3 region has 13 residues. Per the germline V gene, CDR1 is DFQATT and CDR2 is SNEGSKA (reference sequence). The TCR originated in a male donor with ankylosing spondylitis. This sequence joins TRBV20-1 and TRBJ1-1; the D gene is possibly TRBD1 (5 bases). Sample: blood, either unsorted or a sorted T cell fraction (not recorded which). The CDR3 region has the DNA TGCAGTGTAGGCGGGAGGGGGAACACTGAAGCTTTCTTT. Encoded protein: CSVGGRGNTEAFF.